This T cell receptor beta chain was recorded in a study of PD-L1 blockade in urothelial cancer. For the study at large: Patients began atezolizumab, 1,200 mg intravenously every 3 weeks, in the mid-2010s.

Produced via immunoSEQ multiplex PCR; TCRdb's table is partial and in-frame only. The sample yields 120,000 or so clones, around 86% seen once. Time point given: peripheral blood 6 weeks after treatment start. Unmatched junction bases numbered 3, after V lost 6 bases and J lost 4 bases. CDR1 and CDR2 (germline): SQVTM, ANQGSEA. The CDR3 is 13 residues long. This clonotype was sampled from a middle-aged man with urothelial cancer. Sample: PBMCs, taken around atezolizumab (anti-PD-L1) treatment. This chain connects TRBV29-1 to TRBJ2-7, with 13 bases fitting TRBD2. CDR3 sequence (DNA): TGCAGCGTGGGGACTAGCGGGATGTACGAGCAGTACTTC. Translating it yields CSVGTSGMYEQYF.